The 12 T cell receptor beta chains presented below share a single source sample, sequenced in a study of OX40 agonist ivuxolimab in advanced cancers. Sequenced by immunoSEQ multiplex PCR; TCRdb stores in-frame clones only, minus some. The sample yields 70,000 to 95,000 clones, roughly 82% seen once. Specimen: CD4+ or CD8+ T cells sorted from blood, collected in a trial of the OX40 agonist ivuxolimab. These receptors originate from an adult with an advanced solid tumor such as melanoma, head and neck, liver or kidney cancer.

This chain uses TRBV5-4 with TRBJ2-7; 7 bases map to TRBD2. V lost 5 bases, J lost 0 bases, and 5 bases stayed unmatched. Germline V gene data show CDR1 as SGHNT and CDR2 as YYREEE (reference sequence). The CDR3 spans 14 residues. The CDR3, as DNA: TGTGCCAGCAGTGAGCGGGAAAGCTCCTACGAGCAGTACTTC. Its translation: CASSERESSYEQYF.

The V and J genes are TRBV10-2 and TRBJ1-5; 9 bases are shared with TRBD1. CDR1 and CDR2 (germline): WSHSY, SAAADI. The CDR3 runs 18 residues. With V trimmed by 4 bases and J by 7 bases, 17 bases remained unmatched. The CDR3 bases are TGCGCCAGCAGTGGGGGGAAGACCGGGACAGGGATAGGCCAGCCCCAGCATTTT. Amino acid sequence: CASSGGKTGTGIGQPQHF.

This CDR3 is CAWSVRHREQFF. The CDR3 DNA is TGTGCCTGGAGTGTAAGACACCGAGAGCAGTTCTTC. The rearrangement uses TRBV30 and TRBJ2-1; D uncertain. Germline CDR1 is GTSNPN and CDR2 is SVGIG (reference sequence). The CDR3 covers 12 residues. Trimming cost V 0 bases and J 10 bases, with 10 bases left between them.

The V call is TRBV5-5, the J call TRBJ2-7; 7 bases line up with TRBD2. This CDR3 is 14 amino acids long. The junction had 6 bases not matched to a gene; V was cut back by 4 bases and J by 2 bases. The germline gives CDR1 SGHKS, CDR2 YYEKEE (reference sequence). CDR3 sequence (DNA): TGTGCCAGCAGCGGGGGACTACCTCCCTACGAGCAGTACTTC. Translating gives CASSGGLPPYEQYF.

The rearrangement joins TRBV27 to TRBJ2-7; 8 bases line up with TRBD1. This CDR3 region has 14 residues. CDR1 is MNHEY and CDR2 is SMNVEV in the germline V gene (reference sequence). J was trimmed by 3 bases and V by 5 bases; bases with no gene match: 6. CDR3 sequence reads: CASSLTGGIYEQYF. The CDR3 DNA is TGTGCCAGCAGTCTAACAGGGGGGATCTACGAGCAGTACTTC.

J is TRBJ1-5 and V is TRBV5-6, with D unresolved. Per germline, CDR1 SGHDT and CDR2 YYEEEE. Trimming stripped 0 bases from V and 5 bases from J, with 15 bases between. There are 16 residues in the CDR3. CDR3 amino acids: CASSLGGPIGDQPQHF. CDR3 DNA: TGTGCCAGCAGCTTGGGCGGCCCCATTGGAGATCAGCCCCAGCATTTT.

The chain links TRBV27 to TRBJ2-7, with 9 nucleotides matching TRBD2. V dropped 2 bases and J dropped 7; count of bases not matched to a gene: 12. CDR3 length equals 16 residues. CDR1 MNHEY and CDR2 SMNVEV come from the germline V gene (reference sequence). Here the CDR3 DNA reads TGTGCCAGCAGTTTACCCCTGAGCGGGGGGAGTAGAGAGCAGTACTTC. It specifies CASSLPLSGGSREQYF.

This clone showed up just a few times. The chain carries TRBV30 and TRBJ1-1; D gene ambiguous. V lost 0 bases to trimming and J lost 5 bases, with 10 bases between them. This CDR3 spans 13 amino acids. Germline V CDR1 and CDR2: GTSNPN, SVGIG (reference sequence). DNA of the CDR3: TGTGCCTGGAGTGTATACCACCAAACTGAAGCTTTCTTT. This gives the protein CAWSVYHQTEAFF.

The rearrangement links TRBV9 to TRBJ2-1; D is unresolved. Trimming took 0 bases from V and 9 from J, leaving 13 bases between them. The germline V gene encodes CDR1 SGDLS and CDR2 YYNGEE. The CDR3 sequence is 14 residues long. The CDR3 protein is CASSVASGNSEQFF. For the CDR3, the DNA is TGTGCCAGCAGCGTAGCTAGTGGAAATAGTGAGCAGTTCTTC.

J is TRBJ2-7 and V is TRBV7-9; D unresolved. The CDR3 is 15 residues long. The germline V and J ends were trimmed by 3 bases and 7 bases, with 19 bases remaining between them. Germline CDR1 SEHNR, CDR2 FQNEAQ (reference sequence). This CDR3 is CASSFVVGPAGEQYF. The CDR3 DNA reads TGTGCCAGCAGCTTCGTGGTAGGGCCCGCCGGAGAGCAGTACTTC.

This rearrangement joins TRBV30 to TRBJ2-5; 15 bases fit TRBD2. The CDR3 is 14 residues long. J was trimmed by 5 bases and V by 4 bases; bases with no gene match: 2. Germline V gene lookup returns CDR1 GTSNPN and CDR2 SVGIG (reference sequence). The CDR3 DNA follows: TGTGCCTGGACCGGACTAGCGGGAGGGGAGACCCAGTACTTC. Amino acid sequence: CAWTGLAGGETQYF.

The V and J genes are TRBV6-6 and TRBJ2-7; D is uncertain. CDR3 length: 11 residues. The V gene lost 4 bases and the J gene lost 3 bases, with 4 bases spanning the gap. Germline-derived CDR1 and CDR2 are MNHNY and SVGAGI (reference sequence). The CDR3, as DNA: TGTGCCAGCAGTTCCCTCTACGAGCAGTACTTC. It translates to CASSSLYEQYF.